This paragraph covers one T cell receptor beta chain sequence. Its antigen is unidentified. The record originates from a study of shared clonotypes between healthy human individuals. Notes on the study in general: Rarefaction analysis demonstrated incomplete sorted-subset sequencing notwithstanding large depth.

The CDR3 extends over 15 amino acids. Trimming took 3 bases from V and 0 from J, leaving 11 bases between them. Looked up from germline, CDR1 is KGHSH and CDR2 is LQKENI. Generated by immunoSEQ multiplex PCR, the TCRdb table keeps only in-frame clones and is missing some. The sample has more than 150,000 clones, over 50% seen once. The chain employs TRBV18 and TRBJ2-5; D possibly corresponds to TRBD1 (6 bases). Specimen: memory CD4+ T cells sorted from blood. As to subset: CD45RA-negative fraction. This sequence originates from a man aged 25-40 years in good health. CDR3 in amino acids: CASSPEQGYQETQYF. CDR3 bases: TGTGCCAGCTCACCCGAGCAGGGGTACCAAGAGACCCAGTACTTC.